The 8 T cell receptor beta chains below were found in one sample sequenced in a study of regulatory T cells in long-lasting Graves disease. Time point given: newly diagnosed GD, antithyroid drugs for less than 3 months. The TCR library used RNA extracted from PBMCs. In building TCR beta libraries, iRepertoire HTBI primers were used together with Arm-PCR of CDR3 regions. TCRdb re-called the multiplex PCR reads through MiXCR, storing one row per CDR3 protein. The sample has about 450,000 distinct CDR3 sequences; 14% are singletons. The same data also went into a second study, on T cells in Graves' hyperthyroidism and ophthalmopathy.

Sequenced material: peripheral blood mononuclear cells (PBMCs), taken at new diagnosis, from a patient treated with antithyroid drugs. These receptors all come from a woman between 50 and 59 years old with Graves disease.

The sample holds many counts of this clonotype. The CDR3 region is CASSPGPPYEQYF. The CDR3 DNA reads TGTGCCAGCAGTCCGGGACCTCCCTACGAGCAGTACTTC. This chain joins TRBV2 and TRBJ2-7; either TRBD1 or TRBD2 may supply D (5 bases each). With 5 bases removed from V and 2 bases from J, the gap between germline ends came to 10 bases. The CDR3 runs to 13 residues. Germline V CDR1 and CDR2: SNHLY, FYNNEI.

The chain employs TRBV19 and TRBJ2-5, with 7 bases identical to TRBD1. V lost 3 bases to trimming and J lost 2 bases; unmatched junction nucleotides: 3. Germline V gives CDR1 LNHDA, CDR2 SQIVND (reference sequence). This CDR3 has 14 amino acids. The CDR3 spells CASSMGTAQETQYF. The CDR3 DNA reads as TGTGCCAGTAGTATGGGGACAGCACAAGAGACCCAGTACTTC.

This chain connects TRBV29-1 to TRBJ2-5, with unresolved D. The V and J ends lost 6 bases and 7 bases respectively, with 15 bases between them. The CDR3 has 12 amino acids. Germline CDR1 reads SQVTM; CDR2 reads ANQGSEA. The CDR3 spells CSVGRAVGTQYF. As DNA, the CDR3 is TGCAGCGTAGGTAGGGCGGTGGGGACCCAGTACTTC.

This clonotype was seen ten or more times. The chain uses TRBV27 and TRBJ2-1; 9 bases are shared with TRBD1. The CDR3 sequence is 16 residues long. CDR1 MNHEY and CDR2 SMNVEV come from the germline V gene (reference sequence). V shed 0 bases, J shed 3 bases, and the junction held 3 bases outside the gene matches. The CDR3 is CASSLSGTGSYNEQFF. CDR3 nucleotides: TGTGCCAGCAGTTTATCCGGGACAGGGAGCTACAATGAGCAGTTCTTC.

The sample holds many counts of this clonotype. The gene calls are TRBV11-2 and TRBJ2-7, with D uncertain. V lost 0 bases, J lost 3 bases, and 6 bases lay in between. Germline V CDR1 and CDR2: SGHAT, FQNNGV. This CDR3 comprises 13 residues. CDR3 region: CASSLDPHYEQYF. For the CDR3, the DNA is TGTGCCAGCAGCTTAGATCCGCACTACGAGCAGTACTTC.

This clonotype was picked up a small number of times. The rearrangement links TRBV7-9 to TRBJ2-3, with D tentatively TRBD1 or TRBD2 (6 bases each). V lost 1 base to trimming and J lost 5 bases, with 13 bases between them. The CDR3 totals 15 residues. Germline V gene data show CDR1 as SEHNR and CDR2 as FQNEAQ (reference sequence). The chain's CDR3 is CASSLVSGGQDTQYF. CDR3 DNA: TGTGCCAGCAGCTTAGTGTCCGGGGGCCAAGATACGCAGTATTTT.

As regards this clonotype: A much bigger clone sits one base away, suggesting this may be a read error. The V gene is TRBV5-1, the J gene TRBJ2-7, with 7 nucleotides matching TRBD1. V dropped 1 base and J dropped 7; count of bases not matched to a gene: 11. Per the germline V gene, CDR1 is SGHRS and CDR2 is YFSETQ. This CDR3 spans 15 amino acids. The CDR3 DNA reads TGCGCCAGCAGCTTGTTTCGCCAGGGGGTCAATGAGCAGTACTTC. Its translation: CASSLFRQGVNEQYF.

There are a few counts of this clonotype. CDR3 sequence (DNA): TGCGCCAGCAGCTGGCAGGGGGCCATCGGGGAGCTGTTTTTT. Encoded protein: CASSWQGAIGELFF. The J gene is TRBJ2-2, the V gene TRBV5-1, with 8 bases fitting TRBD1. V was clipped by 3 bases and J by 7 bases; unmatched bases: 5. In germline, CDR1 is SGHRS, CDR2 YFSETQ. The CDR3 has 14 amino acids.